These T cell receptor beta chains were read from a single sample in a study of response to subunit inactivated influenza vaccine. Each CDR3 protein is one row after TCRdb ran MiXCR on the RT-PCR reads. Of roughly 710,000 distinct CDR3 sequences in the sample, 12% to 15% were seen once. This material consisted of PBMCs from blood, taken less than 15 days before vaccination. Every receptor here comes from a man aged 45-60 years who received an inactivated influenza vaccine. CDR3s include the opening cysteine and the closing phenylalanine or tryptophan. The D gene is left open where the match is weak. Rows give clone size only sometimes, using once, few, many, or a class for an expanded clone.

size,D,V,J,DNA,CDR3
NA,NA,TRBV7-2,TRBJ2-4,TGTGCCAGCAGCTCCGACAATCGTCTAGCCAAAAACATTCAGTACTTC,CASSSDNRLAKNIQYF
few,NA,TRBV2,TRBJ2-5,TGTGCCAGCAAACGAGAAGAGACCCAGTACTTC,CASKREETQYF
NA,NA,TRBV7-9,TRBJ1-5,TGTGCCAGCAGCTTCGCAGGGTCTGGCAATCAGCCCCAGCATTTT,CASSFAGSGNQPQHF
NA,TRBD1,TRBV9,TRBJ2-6,TGTGCCAGCGGGGACAGGGGTTATCCTGGGGCCAACGTCCTGACTTTC,CASGDRGYPGANVLTF
NA,NA,TRBV5-6,TRBJ2-7,TGTGCCAGCAGCCAAGGACGGCGTACCTACGAGCAGTACTTC,CASSQGRRTYEQYF
many,TRBD1,TRBV12-3/TRBV12-4,TRBJ2-1,TGTGCCAGCCTGCGACAGGGAATGGGCAATGAGCAGTTCTTC,CASLRQGMGNEQFF
few,NA,TRBV14,TRBJ2-1,TGTGCCAGCAGCCAAGATCGGCAGAGGGGCCCCTACAATGAGCAGTTCTTC,CASSQDRQRGPYNEQFF
few,NA,TRBV7-6,TRBJ2-5,TGTGCCAGCAGCCGCGGACTCGGCCGTGAGACCCAGTACTTC,CASSRGLGRETQYF
NA,NA,TRBV11-3,TRBJ2-3,TGTGCCAGCAGCTTAGGACGGAGTACGCAGTATTTT,CASSLGRSTQYF
NA,TRBD2,TRBV6-1,TRBJ2-3,TGTGCCAGCAGTGAAGTCACTAGCGGAGCCATAGGTACGCAGTATTTT,CASSEVTSGAIGTQYF
NA,NA,TRBV7-9,TRBJ1-2,TGTGCCAGCAGCCCCCCGGCAAGGGGTCTCTATGGCTACACCTTC,CASSPPARGLYGYTF
NA,NA,TRBV5-1,TRBJ1-2,TGCGCCAGCAGAACTGACCTCTATGGCTACACCTTC,CASRTDLYGYTF
NA,TRBD1,TRBV3-1,TRBJ2-1,TGTGCCAGCAGCCAAGATGTTTGGACAGGGGTAAACAGGGGCAATGAGCAGTTCTTC,CASSQDVWTGVNRGNEQFF
few,TRBD1,TRBV4-3,TRBJ2-2,TGCGCCAGCAGCCAAGATGGGGACAGGGGTCCACTGTTTTTT,CASSQDGDRGPLFF
many,NA,TRBV12-3/TRBV12-4,TRBJ2-5,TGTGCCAGCAGTCCTGGACAGCGTTACCAAGAGACCCAGTACTTC,CASSPGQRYQETQYF
NA,TRBD2,TRBV7-9,TRBJ2-5,TGTGCCAGCAGCTTAGCACTAGCGGCCCAAGAGACCCAGTACTTC,CASSLALAAQETQYF
many,NA,TRBV25-1,TRBJ2-7,TGTGCCAGCAGTTCAGCTGGGTACGAGCAGTACTTC,CASSSAGYEQYF
NA,NA,TRBV6-2/TRBV6-3,TRBJ2-1,TGTGCCAGCAAATACAGGGAAGGGCATGAGCAGTTCTTC,CASKYREGHEQFF
NA,NA,TRBV12-3/TRBV12-4,TRBJ1-5,TGTGCCAGCACCTCTTCTGTGGGGAACCAGCCCCAGCATTTT,CASTSSVGNQPQHF
NA,NA,TRBV7-2,TRBJ2-1,TGTGCCAGCAGCACTCGACAGTTTACCCAGTACAATGAGCAGTTCTTC,CASSTRQFTQYNEQFF
few,TRBD1,TRBV18,TRBJ1-2,TGTGCCAGCTCACCAGGGACAGGGGGCGGTGGCTACACCTTC,CASSPGTGGGGYTF
few,TRBD2,TRBV5-6,TRBJ2-1,TGTGCCAGCAGCTTGCGAGCTCGGGAGGAGTTCTTC,CASSLRAREEFF
NA,TRBD2,TRBV7-8,TRBJ2-3,TGTGCCAGCAGAATAGGGCGGGAGGACCCGGATACGCAGTATTTT,CASRIGREDPDTQYF
NA,NA,TRBV10-3,TRBJ1-5,TGTGCCACCCATACAGACAGAAATTATCAGCCCCAGCATTTT,CATHTDRNYQPQHF
few,NA,TRBV30,TRBJ1-1,TGTGCCTGGAGTATCTCAGGGTCTATGAACACTGAAGCTTTCTTT,CAWSISGSMNTEAFF
many,NA,TRBV6-4,TRBJ1-1,TGTGCCAGCAGTAGAGGACAGAACACTGAAGCTTTCTTT,CASSRGQNTEAFF
NA,TRBD1,TRBV20-1,TRBJ2-7,TGCAGTGCTAGAGATATTCGACAGGGTTTTTCCTACGAGCAGTACTTC,CSARDIRQGFSYEQYF
many,TRBD1,TRBV29-1,TRBJ2-7,TGCAGCGTTTCACAGGGGGCAGGTTTCGAGCAGTACTTC,CSVSQGAGFEQYF
NA,NA,TRBV30,TRBJ2-2,TGTGCCTGGAGGCGGCAAACGAACACCGGGGAGCTGTTTTTT,CAWRRQTNTGELFF
NA,NA,TRBV4-3,TRBJ1-2,TGCGCCAGCAGCCAAGATGGTACCGCCAACTATGGCTACACCTTC,CASSQDGTANYGYTF
NA,TRBD1,TRBV3-1,TRBJ2-1,TGTGCCAGCAGCCAATACAGGGGCAGGGATGAGCAGTTCTTC,CASSQYRGRDEQFF
NA,NA,TRBV12-3/TRBV12-4,TRBJ1-4,TGTGCCAGTATAAGACAGCTTGCAGCTAATGAAAAACTGTTTTTT,CASIRQLAANEKLFF
many,TRBD1,TRBV29-1,TRBJ2-3,TGCAGCGTTGAAGACCCGACAGGGTTCACAGATACGCAGTATTTT,CSVEDPTGFTDTQYF
few,TRBD2,TRBV5-1,TRBJ2-3,TGCGCCAGCAGCGCGCCGGCTAGCGGAACAGATACGCAGTATTTT,CASSAPASGTDTQYF
NA,NA,TRBV10-2,TRBJ1-1,TGCGCCAGCAGCCGGGACCGAGGGACGTCACGAAACACTGAAGCTTTCTTT,CASSRDRGTSRNTEAFF
few,TRBD1,TRBV9,TRBJ1-1,TGTGCCAGCAGCGTAGGGGACAGGGTGCACACTGAAGCTTTCTTT,CASSVGDRVHTEAFF
NA,NA,TRBV5-1,TRBJ1-3,TGCGCCAGCAGCTTGGGTCGGACAGCGAGCTCTGGAAACACCATATATTTT,CASSLGRTASSGNTIYF